This TCR beta chain was captured in a study of CD8 T cells in ankylosing spondylitis. Findings and limits, study-wide: A TCR beta motif made of about 8 highly homologous variants seemed typical of ankylosing spondylitis blood. Disease-linked clones were found to be CD8+ and relatively rare in peripheral blood. Reported data indicate significant enrichment of disease-linked clones within matched ankylosing spondylitis synovial fluid.

The CDR3 is 10 residues long. CDR1 and CDR2 from the germline V gene are SQVTM and ANQGSEA. Trimming removed 4 bases from V and 5 bases from J, with 5 bases in between. This clonotype was seen many times. Its cognate antigen is unknown. For TCR beta, libraries came from quantitative 5'-RACE with molecular barcodes. TCRdb analysed the 5' RACE reads with MiXCR anew, one entry per CDR3 protein. The data contain about 840,000 distinct CDR3 sequences, 12% of them seen just once; the ten biggest clones take up approximately 0.5%. The clonotype was recovered from a male donor with ankylosing spondylitis. The rearrangement joins TRBV29-1 to TRBJ1-1, with D uncertain. The sample comprised blood, either unsorted or a sorted T cell fraction (not recorded which). The CDR3 loop reads CSVVGTEAFF. The CDR3 DNA reads as TGCAGCGTTGTGGGGACTGAAGCTTTCTTT.